Sequencing of this T cell receptor beta chain was carried out in a study of regulatory dendritic cells for organ transplantation. On the study more broadly: Monocytes received vitamin D3 on days 0 and 4, IL-10 on day 4. Whole-study findings and limits: The most alloreactive TCR clonotypes were found in resting memory CD8+ cells.

Details on this clone: Its specificity is not known.

Profiled with immunoSEQ multiplex PCR; TCRdb holds only in-frame clones, not every one. The table shows around 19,000 clones, with 80% to 90% occurring only once. Sorted subsets were CFSE-labeled and cultured about 5 days with allogeneic dendritic cells. The V gene's germline CDR1 is SEHNR and CDR2 FQNEAQ (reference sequence). This CDR3 region has 18 residues. The V end lost 1 base, the J end lost 2 bases, and 21 bases lay between the germline ends. The rearrangement links TRBV7-9 to TRBJ2-7, with D perhaps TRBD1 (8 bases). Sequenced sample: naive CD4+ T cells from blood cultured with regulatory dendritic cells. Described subset: CD45RA+ naive T cells. The receptor's source is a human donor in good health. The chain's CDR3 is CASSLVSGADRATYEQYF. The CDR3 DNA reads as TGTGCCAGCAGCTTAGTAAGCGGGGCGGACAGGGCAACCTACGAGCAGTACTTC.